A single sample is the source of the 10 T cell receptor beta chains below, sequenced in a study of cytomegalovirus exposure and HLA in healthy donors. PCR primers comprised 60 Vbeta and 13 Jbeta primers. The protocol was immunoSEQ multiplex PCR, while the TCRdb copy is restricted to in-frame clones and leaves out a portion. The table has 150,000 to 200,000 clones, roughly 80% seen once; the top ten hold more than 2%. The sequencing input was PBMCs. The receptors were gathered from a man in his fifties or sixties in good health and CMV-seropositive.

The chain couples TRBV5-4 to TRBJ2-2; D might be TRBD1 (5 bases). The germline CDR1 and CDR2 sequences are SGHNT and YYREEE (reference sequence). V was shortened by 3 bases and J by 2 bases, with 14 bases between the two germline ends. The CDR3 has 16 residues. Written as DNA, the CDR3 is TGTGCCAGCAGCTCCGCAGGGATGGGTAACACCGGGGAGCTGTTTTTT. Translation gives CASSSAGMGNTGELFF.

This rearrangement joins TRBV2 to TRBJ2-5, with 11 nucleotides matching TRBD1. The closer fit of TRBJ2-7 to the DNA end suggests the J call may be wrong. In germline, CDR1 is SNHLY, CDR2 FYNNEI. There are 15 residues in the CDR3. This chain's CDR3 is CASITRDRGAYEQYF. The CDR3 nucleotides read TGTGCCAGCATTACCCGGGACAGGGGGGCCTACGAGCAGTACTTC.

This clone was counted a few times. The chain recombines TRBV7-2 with TRBJ2-7; 7 bases line up with TRBD1. Trimming cost V 4 bases and J 0 bases; bases outside gene matches: 6. The CDR3 extends over 15 amino acids. The germline V gene has CDR1 SGHTA and CDR2 FQGNSA. DNA of the CDR3: TGTGCCAGCAGCTACAGGGGAAGGGGCTCCTACGAGCAGTACTTC. It codes for CASSYRGRGSYEQYF.

The chain recombines TRBV11-2 with TRBJ2-5, with D perhaps TRBD2 (7 bases). Germline CDR1 SGHAT, CDR2 FQNNGV. CDR3 length equals 15 residues. The germline V and J ends were trimmed by 1 base and 5 bases, with 14 bases remaining between them. CDR3 amino acids: CASSLVTGGKETQYF. The CDR3 nucleotides are TGTGCCAGCAGCTTAGTTACGGGGGGCAAGGAGACCCAGTACTTC.

This chain links TRBV7-8 with TRBJ1-1; 11 positions match TRBD1. The ends lost 5 bases at V and 8 bases at J; junction bases unmatched: 7. The CDR3 consists of 14 residues. CDR1 SGHVS and CDR2 FQNEAQ come from the germline V gene. The CDR3 bases are TGTGCCAGCAGCGCTTGGGACAGGGGGGGAGAAGCTTTCTTT. Its protein product is CASSAWDRGGEAFF.

The V gene is TRBV4-3, the J gene TRBJ1-5; weak D call: TRBD1 (5 bases). Trimming took 0 bases from V and 4 from J, leaving 13 bases between them. The germline V gene encodes CDR1 LGHNA and CDR2 YSLEER. CDR3 size: 16 residues. This CDR3 is CASSQDPWQGNQPQHF. The CDR3 nucleotides are TGCGCCAGCAGCCAAGACCCGTGGCAGGGAAATCAGCCCCAGCATTTT.

The chain has TRBV5-6 and TRBJ1-2, with TRBD1 matching over 7 bases. After removal of 0 bases from V and 2 bases from J, the junction contained 4 bases not matched to a gene. The CDR3 loop spans 15 amino acids. Germline V gives CDR1 SGHDT, CDR2 YYEEEE. CDR3 region: CASSLVGTDNYGYTF. The CDR3 DNA reads TGTGCCAGCAGCTTGGTTGGGACAGACAACTATGGCTACACCTTC.

In its sample, this clone was seen a few times. The chain combines TRBV6-5 with TRBJ1-1, with D unresolved. V lost 0 bases, J lost 1 base, and 9 bases lay in between. Germline lookup yields CDR1 MNHEY and CDR2 SVGAGI. CDR3 length: 15 amino acids. This CDR3 is CASSYSGAGNTEAFF. In DNA, the CDR3 is TGTGCCAGCAGTTACTCGGGCGCGGGGAACACTGAAGCTTTCTTT.

This clone was observed a few times. This sequence joins TRBV6-5 and TRBJ1-4; 8 bases agree with TRBD1. Germline V lookup: CDR1 MNHEY, CDR2 SVGAGI. The V gene end was trimmed by 6 bases and the J gene end by 4 bases; junction bases not matched to a gene: 7. This CDR3 is built from 15 residues. The CDR3 DNA sequence: TGTGCCAGCAGACCCCGGACAGGGTTTAATGAAAAACTGTTTTTT. It codes for CASRPRTGFNEKLFF.

The chain is built from TRBV5-1 and TRBJ2-3; D might be TRBD2 (5 bases). The CDR3 is 15 residues long. Per the germline V gene, CDR1 is SGHRS and CDR2 is YFSETQ. V lost 0 bases and J 1 base, leaving 9 bases between the germline ends. The CDR3 reads CASSLEAVGTDTQYF. The CDR3 DNA reads TGCGCCAGCAGCTTGGAAGCGGTCGGCACAGATACGCAGTATTTT.